These T cell receptor beta chains were read from a single sample in a study of OX40 agonist ivuxolimab in advanced cancers. Method: immunoSEQ multiplex PCR; TCRdb's copy keeps in-frame clones and lacks some. The top ten hold 0.4% to 0.55% of the sample, which has about 73,000 clones, around 89% seen once. Material: CD4+ or CD8+ T cells sorted from blood, obtained in a trial of the OX40 agonist ivuxolimab. The receptors shown here come from an adult with an advanced solid tumor such as melanoma, head and neck, liver or kidney cancer. Both conserved end residues are part of each CDR3. D genes are given only for firm matches. Clone size is stated in some rows and not others, as once, few, many or a class when expanded.

d_call: TRBD1; v_call: TRBV15; clone_size: NA; j_call: TRBJ1-5; cdr3_aa: CATSRDTGGFQPQHF; cdr3_nt: TGTGCCACCAGCAGAGATACAGGGGGGTTTCAGCCCCAGCATTTT
d_call: NA; v_call: TRBV5-5; clone_size: NA; j_call: TRBJ1-1; cdr3_aa: CASSFKGSTEAFF; cdr3_nt: TGTGCCAGCAGCTTTAAGGGAAGCACTGAAGCTTTCTTT
d_call: TRBD1; v_call: TRBV7-9; clone_size: NA; j_call: TRBJ2-7; cdr3_aa: CASSSNLDRDEQYF; cdr3_nt: TGTGCCAGCAGCTCAAACCTCGACAGGGACGAGCAGTACTTC
d_call: TRBD2; v_call: TRBV7-8; clone_size: NA; j_call: TRBJ2-7; cdr3_aa: CASSFTSGSSYEQYF; cdr3_nt: TGTGCCAGCAGCTTTACTAGCGGGAGCTCCTACGAGCAGTACTTC
d_call: TRBD1; v_call: TRBV5-1; clone_size: NA; j_call: TRBJ1-1; cdr3_aa: CASSLGPGGLLTEAFF; cdr3_nt: TGCGCCAGCAGCTTGGGTCCAGGGGGTCTGCTCACTGAAGCTTTCTTT
d_call: NA; v_call: TRBV6-5; clone_size: NA; j_call: TRBJ1-2; cdr3_aa: CASRTGANYGYTF; cdr3_nt: TGTGCCAGCAGGACGGGGGCTAACTATGGCTACACCTTC
d_call: NA; v_call: TRBV7-2; clone_size: NA; j_call: TRBJ2-5; cdr3_aa: CASSLAAGGASQYF; cdr3_nt: TGTGCCAGCAGCTTAGCGGCCGGAGGGGCATCCCAGTACTTC
d_call: NA; v_call: TRBV5-1; clone_size: NA; j_call: TRBJ1-4; cdr3_aa: CASSSGVLGEKLFF; cdr3_nt: TGCGCCAGCAGCTCAGGGGTTTTGGGTGAAAAACTGTTTTTT
d_call: NA; v_call: TRBV5-6; clone_size: NA; j_call: TRBJ1-4; cdr3_aa: CASSLVGVTNEKLFF; cdr3_nt: TGTGCCAGCAGCTTGGTCGGGGTTACTAATGAAAAACTGTTTTTT
d_call: TRBD2; v_call: TRBV6-7; clone_size: NA; j_call: TRBJ2-3; cdr3_aa: CASSYHLGGRHTTQYF; cdr3_nt: TGTGCCAGCAGTTACCATCTCGGCGGGAGGCACACTACGCAGTATTTT
d_call: NA; v_call: TRBV7-8; clone_size: NA; j_call: TRBJ2-6; cdr3_aa: CASSFSWGSGANVLTF; cdr3_nt: TGTGCCAGCAGCTTTTCATGGGGCTCTGGGGCCAACGTCCTGACTTTC
d_call: NA; v_call: TRBV23-1; clone_size: NA; j_call: TRBJ2-7; cdr3_aa: CASFHTRASYEQYF; cdr3_nt: TGCGCCAGCTTTCATACCCGAGCATCCTACGAGCAGTACTTC
d_call: NA; v_call: TRBV10-2; clone_size: few; j_call: TRBJ1-1; cdr3_aa: CASSERVRRGTEAFF; cdr3_nt: TGCGCCAGCAGTGAGAGGGTCCGGAGGGGCACTGAAGCTTTCTTT
d_call: NA; v_call: TRBV15; clone_size: NA; j_call: TRBJ2-3; cdr3_aa: CATSREIMTDTQYF; cdr3_nt: TGTGCCACCAGCAGAGAGATTATGACAGATACGCAGTATTTT
d_call: NA; v_call: TRBV9; clone_size: NA; j_call: TRBJ1-5; cdr3_aa: CASSVASNQPQHF; cdr3_nt: TGTGCCAGCAGCGTAGCAAGCAATCAGCCCCAGCATTTT
d_call: NA; v_call: TRBV5-5; clone_size: NA; j_call: TRBJ2-7; cdr3_aa: CASSLAWGIYEQYF; cdr3_nt: TGTGCCAGCAGCTTGGCTTGGGGGATCTACGAGCAGTACTTC
d_call: NA; v_call: TRBV30; clone_size: NA; j_call: TRBJ2-7; cdr3_aa: CAWSVEAEQYF; cdr3_nt: TGTGCCTGGAGTGTGGAGGCCGAGCAGTACTTC
d_call: NA; v_call: TRBV2; clone_size: NA; j_call: TRBJ1-5; cdr3_aa: CASTYYSNQPQHF; cdr3_nt: TGTGCCAGCACCTATTATAGCAATCAGCCCCAGCATTTT
d_call: NA; v_call: TRBV4-1; clone_size: NA; j_call: TRBJ2-5; cdr3_aa: CASSPPGPQGGTQYF; cdr3_nt: TGCGCCAGCAGCCCCCCGGGACCCCAAGGAGGGACCCAGTACTTC
d_call: NA; v_call: TRBV2; clone_size: NA; j_call: TRBJ2-3; cdr3_aa: CASRGWGDTQYF; cdr3_nt: TGTGCCAGCAGAGGGTGGGGAGATACGCAGTATTTT
d_call: NA; v_call: TRBV19; clone_size: NA; j_call: TRBJ2-7; cdr3_aa: CASSIEWQSSYEQYF; cdr3_nt: TGTGCCAGTAGTATAGAATGGCAGAGCTCCTACGAGCAGTACTTC
d_call: TRBD2; v_call: TRBV7-9; clone_size: NA; j_call: TRBJ2-3; cdr3_aa: CASSSTALAGGTDTQYF; cdr3_nt: TGTGCCAGCAGCTCAACTGCCTTAGCGGGCGGAACAGATACGCAGTATTTT
d_call: TRBD1; v_call: TRBV7-2; clone_size: NA; j_call: TRBJ2-1; cdr3_aa: CASSILGTGVGEQFF; cdr3_nt: TGTGCCAGCAGCATCCTCGGGACAGGGGTTGGTGAGCAGTTCTTC
d_call: NA; v_call: TRBV6-5; clone_size: NA; j_call: TRBJ1-4; cdr3_aa: CASKPPGGEKLFF; cdr3_nt: TGTGCCAGCAAACCCCCTGGGGGTGAAAAACTGTTTTTT
d_call: NA; v_call: TRBV6-6; clone_size: NA; j_call: TRBJ2-3; cdr3_aa: CASSYTSGNTDTQYF; cdr3_nt: TGTGCCAGCAGTTACACCAGCGGTAACACAGATACGCAGTATTTT
d_call: TRBD2; v_call: TRBV9; clone_size: NA; j_call: TRBJ2-1; cdr3_aa: CASSVLAGLYNEQFF; cdr3_nt: TGTGCCAGCAGCGTTTTAGCGGGCCTCTACAATGAGCAGTTCTTC
d_call: TRBD1; v_call: TRBV11-2; clone_size: NA; j_call: TRBJ1-5; cdr3_aa: CASSFPGQPYYSNQPQHF; cdr3_nt: TGTGCCAGCAGCTTCCCGGGACAGCCTTATTATAGCAATCAGCCCCAGCATTTT
d_call: TRBD1; v_call: TRBV10-3; clone_size: NA; j_call: TRBJ2-7; cdr3_aa: CATRDRAYEQYF; cdr3_nt: TGTGCCACCAGGGACAGGGCCTACGAGCAGTACTTC
d_call: NA; v_call: TRBV6-1; clone_size: NA; j_call: TRBJ2-7; cdr3_aa: CASSWGLDEQYF; cdr3_nt: TGTGCCAGCTCCTGGGGTCTTGACGAGCAGTACTTC
d_call: TRBD2; v_call: TRBV7-9; clone_size: NA; j_call: TRBJ2-1; cdr3_aa: CASSGGSGSSYNEQFF; cdr3_nt: TGTGCCAGCAGCGGCGGGAGCGGGAGTTCCTACAATGAGCAGTTCTTC
d_call: NA; v_call: TRBV2; clone_size: NA; j_call: TRBJ2-5; cdr3_aa: CASSAPKETQYF; cdr3_nt: TGTGCCAGCAGTGCTCCCAAAGAGACCCAGTACTTC
d_call: NA; v_call: TRBV30; clone_size: NA; j_call: TRBJ2-1; cdr3_aa: CAWTILPDPLYNEQFF; cdr3_nt: TGTGCCTGGACTATACTACCGGACCCGCTCTACAATGAGCAGTTCTTC
d_call: TRBD2; v_call: TRBV7-8; clone_size: NA; j_call: TRBJ2-5; cdr3_aa: CASSSRPLGGSGETQYF; cdr3_nt: TGTGCCAGCAGCTCCCGCCCTTTGGGCGGGAGTGGAGAGACCCAGTACTTC
d_call: NA; v_call: TRBV10-3; clone_size: NA; j_call: TRBJ1-5; cdr3_aa: CAISEKGGNQPQHF; cdr3_nt: TGTGCCATCAGTGAGAAAGGAGGGAATCAGCCCCAGCATTTT
d_call: NA; v_call: TRBV19; clone_size: NA; j_call: TRBJ2-3; cdr3_aa: CASSMANTDTQYF; cdr3_nt: TGTGCCAGTAGTATGGCGAACACAGATACGCAGTATTTT
d_call: NA; v_call: TRBV9; clone_size: NA; j_call: TRBJ2-3; cdr3_aa: CASSVVSGWTDTQYF; cdr3_nt: TGTGCCAGCAGCGTAGTGTCGGGGTGGACAGATACGCAGTATTTT
d_call: TRBD2; v_call: TRBV4-2; clone_size: NA; j_call: TRBJ2-7; cdr3_aa: CASSQPTTGLAFYEQYF; cdr3_nt: TGTGCCAGCAGCCAGCCCACTACGGGACTAGCTTTCTACGAGCAGTACTTC
d_call: TRBD1; v_call: TRBV4-1; clone_size: NA; j_call: TRBJ2-7; cdr3_aa: CASSPRQGDFYEQYF; cdr3_nt: TGCGCCAGCAGCCCACGACAGGGGGATTTCTACGAGCAGTACTTC
d_call: TRBD1; v_call: TRBV28; clone_size: NA; j_call: TRBJ1-2; cdr3_aa: CASSLPDRGLGYTF; cdr3_nt: TGTGCCAGCAGTTTACCCGACAGGGGGCTTGGCTACACCTTC
d_call: TRBD2; v_call: TRBV11-1; clone_size: NA; j_call: TRBJ2-1; cdr3_aa: CASSFMDGGNEQFF; cdr3_nt: TGTGCCAGCAGCTTTATGGACGGGGGGAATGAGCAGTTCTTC
d_call: NA; v_call: TRBV5-5; clone_size: NA; j_call: TRBJ2-3; cdr3_aa: CASSFEGSDTQYF; cdr3_nt: TGTGCCAGCAGCTTCGAGGGGTCAGATACGCAGTATTTT
d_call: TRBD1; v_call: TRBV19; clone_size: NA; j_call: TRBJ2-6; cdr3_aa: CASRPGQVISGANVLTF; cdr3_nt: TGTGCCAGTAGACCGGGACAGGTCATCTCTGGGGCCAACGTCCTGACTTTC
d_call: NA; v_call: TRBV4-2; clone_size: once; j_call: TRBJ2-7; cdr3_aa: CASSQDLFSYEQYF; cdr3_nt: TGTGCCAGCAGCCAAGATCTCTTTAGTTACGAGCAGTACTTC
d_call: NA; v_call: TRBV5-1; clone_size: NA; j_call: TRBJ2-1; cdr3_aa: CASRGTEEGEQFF; cdr3_nt: TGCGCCAGCAGGGGGACAGAGGAGGGTGAGCAGTTCTTC
d_call: NA; v_call: TRBV19; clone_size: few; j_call: TRBJ2-2; cdr3_aa: CASTGWNSFNTGELFF; cdr3_nt: TGTGCCAGTACTGGATGGAATAGCTTTAACACCGGGGAGCTGTTTTTT
d_call: NA; v_call: TRBV7-8; clone_size: NA; j_call: TRBJ2-5; cdr3_aa: CASSLGLREPLLRETQYF; cdr3_nt: TGTGCCAGCAGCTTAGGGCTCAGGGAGCCCTTATTGAGGGAGACCCAGTACTTC
d_call: TRBD1; v_call: TRBV28; clone_size: once; j_call: TRBJ2-7; cdr3_aa: CASSSQILRRQGAKYEQYF; cdr3_nt: TGTGCCAGCAGTTCACAAATACTCCGACGACAGGGGGCTAAGTACGAGCAGTACTTC
d_call: NA; v_call: TRBV11-3; clone_size: NA; j_call: TRBJ1-2; cdr3_aa: CASSLVSPAPHGYTF; cdr3_nt: TGTGCCAGCAGCTTAGTATCGCCAGCCCCTCATGGCTACACCTTC
d_call: TRBD2; v_call: TRBV4-1; clone_size: NA; j_call: TRBJ2-3; cdr3_aa: CASSQPTSGYTGDTQYF; cdr3_nt: TGCGCCAGCAGCCAGCCGACTAGCGGGTACACAGGAGATACGCAGTATTTT
d_call: TRBD2; v_call: TRBV7-2; clone_size: NA; j_call: TRBJ2-5; cdr3_aa: CASSSVPRGLASTQYF; cdr3_nt: TGTGCCAGCAGCTCGGTTCCGCGGGGACTAGCGTCGACCCAGTACTTC
d_call: NA; v_call: TRBV7-9; clone_size: NA; j_call: TRBJ2-5; cdr3_aa: CASSLGTTEETQYF; cdr3_nt: TGTGCCAGCAGCTTAGGAACCACGGAAGAGACCCAGTACTTC
d_call: NA; v_call: TRBV6-1; clone_size: NA; j_call: TRBJ2-1; cdr3_aa: CASEGRSSYNEQFF; cdr3_nt: TGTGCCAGCGAGGGGAGGAGCTCCTACAATGAGCAGTTCTTC
d_call: NA; v_call: TRBV7-7; clone_size: NA; j_call: TRBJ2-5; cdr3_aa: CASPGGGETQYF; cdr3_nt: TGTGCTAGCCCTGGAGGGGGGGAGACCCAGTACTTC
d_call: NA; v_call: TRBV7-9; clone_size: NA; j_call: TRBJ2-7; cdr3_aa: CASSPKGLTYEQYF; cdr3_nt: TGTGCCAGCAGCCCCAAAGGGCTAACCTACGAGCAGTACTTC
d_call: TRBD1; v_call: TRBV5-8; clone_size: medium-sized; j_call: TRBJ1-1; cdr3_aa: CASSLVWTGAFF; cdr3_nt: TGTGCCAGCAGCTTGGTTTGGACAGGAGCTTTCTTT